This T cell receptor beta chain is from a study of blood T cell repertoires in COVID-19. The table came from immunoSEQ multiplex PCR; TCRdb's copy has only in-frame clones and leaves some out. This table has 200,000 or so clones, 88% appearing once. V lost 1 base to trimming and J lost 0 bases, with 6 bases between them. The CDR3 extends over 15 amino acids. Germline CDR1 SGHNT, CDR2 YENEEA. This chain uses TRBV11-3 with TRBJ2-2; D may be TRBD1 (5 bases). This sequence originates from a woman aged 25 to 39 who had recovered from COVID-19. The sequenced sample consisted of PBMCs or T cells enriched from blood (not recorded which). The chain's CDR3 is CASSLGGANTGELFF. The CDR3 DNA follows: TGTGCCAGCAGCTTAGGGGGCGCGAACACCGGGGAGCTGTTTTTT.